This T cell receptor (beta chain) was captured by sequencing in a study of T cell responses to AZD1222 COVID-19 vaccine. As for this clone: Its target is unknown. Distinct nucleotide sequences in the sample also encode this CDR3.

V dropped 0 bases and J dropped 3 bases, with 10 bases sitting between them. The CDR3 contains 15 residues. Germline CDR1 and CDR2: SGDLS and YYNGEE. Broader study findings: Among the donors, most were white British and more were female, and clonal diversity was possibly underestimated. Samples come after the peak T cell response, not at day 14. At baseline, seropositivity was found in only 5 to 7 AZD1222 recipients.

Libraries were prepared by immunoSEQ multiplex PCR; TCRdb keeps only in-frame clonotypes and omits some of them. The sample gives approximately 180,000 clones, 90% to 95% of which show up once; about 1% is in the top ten. The V and J genes are TRBV9 and TRBJ1-5; D is uncertain. The input for sequencing was peripheral blood, taken 28 days after the second dose of the MenACWY control vaccine. The sequence was obtained from an adult who received the MenACWY meningococcal vaccine as a control. The CDR3 nucleotides are TGTGCCAGCAGCGTAGGGGTCGGGCCCAATCAGCCCCAGCATTTT. Translated: CASSVGVGPNQPQHF.